The 17 T cell receptor beta chains listed next were all sequenced from one sample in a study of T cells in Graves' hyperthyroidism and ophthalmopathy. TCR beta CDR3 sequences were amplified from RNA transcripts. The TCR CDR3 was amplified in a first-round RT-PCR using the HTBI primer set. TCRdb re-analysed the multiplex PCR reads in MiXCR, keeping a single row per CDR3 protein. This sample carries some 570,000 distinct CDR3 sequences, roughly a sixth of them seen once, and the ten largest clones take roughly a sixth. Sequenced input: blood. The receptors were gathered from a woman under 30 with Graves' ophthalmopathy.

The sample holds many counts of this clonotype. V gene TRBV28 combines with J gene TRBJ1-2; 7 bases are shared with TRBD1. The germline gives CDR1 MDHEN, CDR2 SYDVKM. After removal of 8 bases from V and 8 bases from J, the junction contained 14 bases not matched to a gene. This CDR3 region has 14 residues. The chain's CDR3 is CASALTGVSKGYTF. The CDR3 DNA reads as TGTGCCAGCGCATTAACAGGGGTCTCAAAAGGCTACACCTTC.

This clonotype has at least ten counts. The rearrangement joins TRBV5-1 to TRBJ1-1; D not resolved. CDR1 SGHRS and CDR2 YFSETQ come from the germline V gene. The V end was cut by 0 bases, the J end by 1 base, with 4 bases between. This CDR3 spans 13 amino acids. As DNA, the CDR3 is TGCGCCAGCAGCTTGGAAACGAACACTGAAGCTTTCTTT. It codes for CASSLETNTEAFF.

This clonotype has at least ten counts. This chain uses TRBV6-1 with TRBJ2-5; the match to TRBD1 covers 9 bases. The junction had 4 bases not matched to a gene; V was cut back by 0 bases and J by 5 bases. Germline loops: CDR1 MNHNS, CDR2 SASEGT. The CDR3 runs 15 residues. This chain's CDR3 is CASSEAGGTGETQYF. The DNA of the CDR3 is TGTGCCAGCAGTGAAGCGGGGGGGACAGGGGAGACCCAGTACTTC.

This clonotype appeared a few times. The V and J genes are TRBV28 and TRBJ2-5; D not certain. Germline V lookup: CDR1 MDHEN, CDR2 SYDVKM. The CDR3 contains 14 residues. The V end lost 3 bases, the J end lost 2 bases, and 10 bases lay between the germline ends. The CDR3 bases are TGTGCCAGCAGTTTTTTCGGGTCACAAGAGACCCAGTACTTC. Its protein is CASSFFGSQETQYF.

This clonotype showed up just a few times. The gene calls are TRBV5-6 and TRBJ1-2, with TRBD1 matching 7 bases. The J segment lost 9 bases and the V segment lost 2 bases, leaving 16 bases of the junction unmatched. The CDR3 loop spans 16 amino acids. Germline-derived CDR1 and CDR2 are SGHDT and YYEEEE. In DNA, the CDR3 is TGTGCCAGCAGCTTCCCCTCGTCGGACAGGAGTACGAGCTACACCTTC. Protein: CASSFPSSDRSTSYTF.

The table lists this clonotype with a few counts. The chain has TRBV12-3 or TRBV12-4 and TRBJ2-2, with 9 bases that match TRBD2. The CDR3 has 15 residues. Unmatched junction bases numbered 3, after V lost 2 bases and J lost 5 bases. The CDR3 DNA reads TGTGCCAGCAGTTTACGCGGGGGGGGAACCGGGGAGCTGTTTTTT. Its protein product is CASSLRGGGTGELFF.

This clonotype appeared many times. The V and J genes are TRBV11-2 and TRBJ2-2; D is uncertain. CDR1 and CDR2 (germline): SGHAT, FQNNGV. The CDR3 loop spans 16 amino acids. With 1 base removed from V and 0 bases from J, the gap between germline ends came to 9 bases. This CDR3 reads CASSLGAVSNTGELFF. The DNA of the CDR3 is TGTGCCAGCAGCTTAGGGGCAGTGTCGAACACCGGGGAGCTGTTTTTT.

Only a few counts were recorded for this clonotype. This rearrangement joins TRBV10-3 to TRBJ2-5; no definite D call. The germline V gene encodes CDR1 ENHRY and CDR2 SYGVKD. Trimming shortened V by 6 bases and J by 3 bases, and 11 bases separated the two germline ends. The CDR3 extends over 13 amino acids. In DNA, the CDR3 is TGTGCCATCAGCCCTACAGAGAAAGAGACCCAGTACTTC. Translation gives CAISPTEKETQYF.

This clonotype was detected many times. The chain carries TRBV3-1 and TRBJ1-5; TRBD1 matches at 12 bases. The CDR3 spans 14 residues. The germline V gene has CDR1 LGHDT and CDR2 YNNKEL (reference sequence). V was clipped by 4 bases and J by 7 bases; unmatched bases: 2. CDR3 coding DNA: TGTGCCAGCAGCCCCGGGACAGGGGGCCAGCCCCAGCATTTT. It is translated as CASSPGTGGQPQHF.

This clonotype was picked up many times. The junction differs from germline at one of its ends, possibly a read error. J is TRBJ2-1 and V is TRBV6-2 or TRBV6-3, with no clear D. This CDR3 has 13 amino acids. Germline CDR1 MNHEY, CDR2 SVGEGT. Written as DNA, the CDR3 is TGTGCCAGCAGTTACATTGGCTACTATGAGCAGTTCTTC. This translates into CASSYIGYYEQFF.

The V and J genes are TRBV11-2 and TRBJ1-1; D possibly corresponds to TRBD1 (5 bases). Germline V lookup: CDR1 SGHAT, CDR2 FQNNGV. CDR3 length: 12 residues. Trimming left V 6 bases short and J 10 bases short, with 15 bases between. The CDR3 coding sequence is TGTGCCAGCAGTGCACAACAGGCTAGAGCTTTCTTT. It translates to CASSAQQARAFF.

This clonotype was counted at least ten times. The gene calls are TRBV2 and TRBJ1-2; D is perhaps TRBD1 (6 bases). This CDR3 comprises 15 residues. Germline-derived CDR1 and CDR2 are SNHLY and FYNNEI. The V end lost 4 bases, the J end lost 6 bases, and 18 bases lay between the germline ends. The CDR3 DNA is TGTGCCAGCAGTGGGGAAGGGTTGGCAGGGGATGGCTACACCTTC. Translating gives CASSGEGLAGDGYTF.

As for this clonotype: A much larger clone sits a single nucleotide away, making a read error possible. This chain links TRBV7-3 with TRBJ2-1; the match to TRBD1 covers 9 bases. Germline lookup yields CDR1 SGHTA and CDR2 FQGTGA. The CDR3 is 13 residues long. Written as DNA, the CDR3 is TGTGTCAGCAGCATCGACAGGGGGAATGAGCAGTTCTTC. Translated: CVSSIDRGNEQFF. Using reference TRBV7-3 and TRBJ2-1 for the parts outside the CDR3, the full variable domain is GAGVSQTPSNKVTEKGKYVELRCDPISGHTALYWYRQSLGQGPEFLIYFQGTGAADDSGLPNDRFFAVRPEGSVSTLKIQRTERGDSAVYLCVSSIDRGNEQFFGPGTRLTVL.

This rearrangement joins TRBV7-9 to TRBJ2-7; 7 positions match TRBD1. Germline V gene sequence: CDR1 SEHNR, CDR2 FQNEAQ (reference sequence). The CDR3 spans 13 residues. V was clipped by 3 bases and J by 6 bases; unmatched bases: 5. The CDR3 region is CASSLGTAREQYF. The CDR3, as DNA: TGTGCCAGCAGCTTGGGGACAGCCCGCGAGCAGTACTTC.

This clonotype came up a few times. Possible read error: a much larger clone is one base away. J is TRBJ2-7 and V is TRBV27; 10 bases map to TRBD2. There are 15 residues in the CDR3. CDR1 is MNHEY, CDR2 SMNVEV, per germline (reference sequence). The DNA of the CDR3 is TGTGACAGCACCTCGTCCGGGACTAGCGTAATCGAGCAGTACTTC. This encodes CDSTSSGTSVIEQYF.

This clonotype was recorded at least ten times. The V gene is TRBV6-1, the J gene TRBJ2-3; D unresolved. The germline V and J ends were trimmed by 6 bases and 5 bases, with 6 bases remaining between them. Looked up from germline, CDR1 is MNHNS and CDR2 is SASEGT. This CDR3 is 11 amino acids long. In DNA, the CDR3 is TGTGCCAGCAGCACTCAAGATACGCAGTATTTT. Amino acid sequence: CASSTQDTQYF.

This clonotype was recorded a few times. The V gene is TRBV5-8, the J gene TRBJ1-3, with 7 bases that match TRBD1. The trim removed 4 bases at V and 0 bases at J, leaving 7 bases unmatched. CDR3 length equals 16 residues. Germline CDR1 reads SGHTS; CDR2 reads YDEGEE. The CDR3 loop is CASSMGQLSSGNTIYF. The CDR3 region has the DNA TGTGCCAGCAGCATGGGACAGCTGAGCTCTGGAAACACCATATATTTT.